Listed below are T cell receptor beta chains from one sample, sequenced in a study of T cells in Graves' hyperthyroidism and ophthalmopathy. TCRdb fed the multiplex PCR reads into MiXCR, producing one record per CDR3 protein. Of roughly 500,000 distinct CDR3 sequences listed, under 60% are singletons. Sequencing input: peripheral blood or thyroid tissue (not recorded which). The source is an adult woman with Graves' disease, either hyperthyroidism or ophthalmopathy (not recorded which). CDR3s include the opening cysteine and the closing phenylalanine or tryptophan. The D gene is left open where the match is weak. Not all rows give a size; the values are once, few, many and, for expanded clones, a class.

DNA	CDR3	size	D	V	J
TGTGCCAGCAGAGCCGGGGCAGCGTTCCTCTCACCCCTCCACTTT	CASRAGAAFLSPLHF	NA	NA	TRBV2	TRBJ1-6
TGTGCCATCCGCTCGGAGAAATTGAGTGAAAAACTGTTTTTT	CAIRSEKLSEKLFF	few	NA	TRBV10-3	TRBJ1-4
TGTGCCAGCACCCCTTCGATTAGCAATCAGCCCCAGCATTTT	CASTPSISNQPQHF	many	NA	TRBV7-2	TRBJ1-5
TGTGCCAGCAGCCGGACAGGGGGCCCCAAGATGAGGGAGCAGTACTTC	CASSRTGGPKMREQYF	once	TRBD1	TRBV11-3	TRBJ2-7
TGCGCCAGCAGCCGATGGGGGGGAAGCTCCTACGAGCAGTACTTC	CASSRWGGSSYEQYF	many	TRBD2	TRBV4-1	TRBJ2-7
TGTGCCAGTAGGGATGGTCCACTCCGGGAGACCCAGTACTTC	CASRDGPLRETQYF	many	NA	TRBV19	TRBJ2-5
TGCAGTGCTATACGGACAGGGCGGGAAAATTCACCCCTCCACTTT	CSAIRTGRENSPLHF	NA	TRBD1	TRBV20-1	TRBJ1-6
TGTGCCAGCAGCCAAGACCCGACGGGAAAAGAGACCCAGTACTTC	CASSQDPTGKETQYF	NA	NA	TRBV4-2	TRBJ2-5
TGTGCCAGCAGCGCCCGGTCAGGACACCTCACCGGGGAGCTGTTTTTT	CASSARSGHLTGELFF	many	NA	TRBV9	TRBJ2-2
TGTGCCAGCAGCTTAGCCCAGGGGATCTACGAGCAGTACTTC	CASSLAQGIYEQYF	NA	NA	TRBV7-8	TRBJ2-7
TGTGCCAGCAGCTTAGGGGCTGGACAGGGTTCCTACGAGCAGTACTTC	CASSLGAGQGSYEQYF	many	TRBD1	TRBV7-9	TRBJ2-7
TGTGCCAGCAGCTTCAGTTTCCGGGACTCTGGAAACACCTTC	CASSFSFRDSGNTF	NA	NA	TRBV7-9	TRBJ1-2
TGTGCCAGCAGTCAGAATTGGGGGGACCATTTT	CASSQNWGDHF	NA	NA	TRBV28	TRBJ1-5
TGCACCAGCAGCCGAGGGACAGTCGGAGGCTACGAGCAGTACTTC	CTSSRGTVGGYEQYF	NA	TRBD1	TRBV10-1	TRBJ2-7
TGTGCCAGCAGCCAAGATCGGCAGTTCGATGAGACCCAGTACTTC	CASSQDRQFDETQYF	many	NA	TRBV4-2	TRBJ2-5
TGTGCCAGCAGCTTTTCTAGCGGCCTGACTTTC	CASSFSSGLTF	NA	TRBD2	TRBV7-2	TRBJ2-6
TGCGCCAGCAGCTTCCCCGGGACAGCAGGCTCCTACGAGCAGTACTTC	CASSFPGTAGSYEQYF	NA	TRBD1	TRBV5-1	TRBJ2-7
TGCAGCGTTGGCCCCAGGGGTGACGATGGCTACACCTTC	CSVGPRGDDGYTF	NA	NA	TRBV29-1	TRBJ1-2
TGTGCCAGCAGCCCCCTCCCCCCCTACGAGCAGTACTTC	CASSPLPPYEQYF	NA	NA	TRBV7-2	TRBJ2-7
TGTGCCAGCAGCTTAGCTAGCACCGGGGCCAACGTCCTGACTTTC	CASSLASTGANVLTF	NA	NA	TRBV7-9	TRBJ2-6
TGTGCCAGCAGTGGAGGCACAGGGGGTGTCTATGGCTACACCTTC	CASSGGTGGVYGYTF	few	TRBD1	TRBV2	TRBJ1-2
TGTGCCAGCACAAACGGGTACGAGCAGTACTTC	CASTNGYEQYF	many	NA	TRBV6-5	TRBJ2-7
TGTGCCATCAGTGGGGGACCGAAAATGGGCCACTACGAGCAGTACTTC	CAISGGPKMGHYEQYF	many	NA	TRBV10-3	TRBJ2-7
TGCAGTGCTAGTCTCCAGCCCCAGTACTTC	CSASLQPQYF	once	NA	TRBV20-1	TRBJ2-5
TGTGCCAACCTCCGCGGGACACTTAATGAAAAACTGTTTTTT	CANLRGTLNEKLFF	once	NA	TRBV19	TRBJ1-4
TGTGCCAGCAGCTCCGACCGTGGCAGAGAGGAGACCCAGTACTTC	CASSSDRGREETQYF	NA	NA	TRBV7-9	TRBJ2-5